The present T cell receptor beta chain was sequenced within a study of Ad26.COV2.S vaccination and SARS-CoV-2 variants. Study as a whole: Donor allocation was to the COV1001 Ad26.COV2.S trial arm.

This CDR3 is 19 amino acids long. This sample's treatment: roughly 20 received Ad26.COV2.S at low or high dose, single or two shots; roughly five received placebo; per-sample allocation not given. Collection of the samples took place on day 63 after the first injection of vaccine or placebo. Of note for this clone: The antigen remains unidentified.

Sequencing used immunoSEQ multiplex PCR; TCRdb keeps in-frame clones, though not all of them. Of under 500,000 clones detected, around 93% appear once; the ten largest clones hold approximately 1.6%. The study, taken as a whole, reports: Substantial post-vaccination breadth of spike-specific CD8+ and CD4+ T cell responses was reported.

The sequence was collected from a person aged 18 to 65 who received the Ad26.COV2.S COVID-19 vaccine or a placebo. The chain has TRBV21-1 and TRBJ1-4; no check of the table's D call, TRBD1, against the DNA was made. TRBV21-1 is a pseudogene segment. Sample: peripheral blood, taken in a trial of Ad26.COV2.S vaccine versus placebo. CDR3 nucleotides: TGTGCCAGCATTAACAGGCCGGGACCCAGGGGCCGAGGGCTTGAAAAACTGTTTTTT. Translation: CASINRPGPRGRGLEKLFF.